This T cell receptor (beta chain) is drawn from a study of cytomegalovirus exposure and HLA in healthy donors. Whole-study findings and limits: The TCR clusters that emerged in the first cohort tended, a later analysis found, to co-occur in the approximately 120 validation repertoires. Despite most TCR sequences being rare, some public TCRs occurred in many donors.

Sequencing was performed with immunoSEQ multiplex PCR; in TCRdb, only in-frame clones are kept and a portion is missing. This table has 300,000 to 350,000 clones, over 75% appearing once. Of note for this clone: No antigen is known for it.

The sequenced sample was PBMCs. This clonotype was sampled from a man aged 25-45 years in good health and CMV-seronegative.

CDR3 coding DNA: TGCGCCAGCAGCCCCCGCCAAGGCGGGGCCTCCTACGAGCAGTACTTC. It translates to CASSPRQGGASYEQYF. This sequence joins TRBV4-1 and TRBJ2-7, with D perhaps matching TRBD2 (6 bases). Per the germline V gene, CDR1 is MGHRA and CDR2 is YSYEKL. The CDR3 spans 16 residues. V was trimmed by 4 bases and J by 0 bases, leaving 16 bases between them.